A few counts support the clone carrying this TCR beta chain. In the original analysis: The assay estimated nucleated cells by amplifying reference gene primers. Generated by immunoSEQ multiplex PCR, the TCRdb table keeps only in-frame clones and is missing some. V and J calls plus clone size are reproduced from that table; the DNA served to infer D and trimming. The sample has about 160,000 clones, roughly 78% seen once. The data belong to a study of blood T cell repertoires in COVID-19. The wider study: Samples taken during acute and convalescent COVID-19 were collected in the United States, Italy and Spain. From T cells, B-cell-depleted T cells, or PBMCs came the material, which was cDNA or gDNA.

The Seattle patients, enrolled during active infection, were followed longitudinally. The CDR3 is 16 amino acids. Germline loops: CDR1 SGHAT, CDR2 FQNNGV. V dropped 5 bases and J dropped 5 bases, with 21 bases sitting between them. V and J are TRBV11-2 and TRBJ2-5; TRBD2 might be the D (7 bases). Material: peripheral blood. This receptor was identified in a woman aged 55-70 years with COVID-19, enrolled during active disease. The CDR3 DNA reads TGTGCCAGCAGCCCCGGGGAGGGGGGCCTATATGAGACCCAGTACTTC. Protein sequence: CASSPGEGGLYETQYF.